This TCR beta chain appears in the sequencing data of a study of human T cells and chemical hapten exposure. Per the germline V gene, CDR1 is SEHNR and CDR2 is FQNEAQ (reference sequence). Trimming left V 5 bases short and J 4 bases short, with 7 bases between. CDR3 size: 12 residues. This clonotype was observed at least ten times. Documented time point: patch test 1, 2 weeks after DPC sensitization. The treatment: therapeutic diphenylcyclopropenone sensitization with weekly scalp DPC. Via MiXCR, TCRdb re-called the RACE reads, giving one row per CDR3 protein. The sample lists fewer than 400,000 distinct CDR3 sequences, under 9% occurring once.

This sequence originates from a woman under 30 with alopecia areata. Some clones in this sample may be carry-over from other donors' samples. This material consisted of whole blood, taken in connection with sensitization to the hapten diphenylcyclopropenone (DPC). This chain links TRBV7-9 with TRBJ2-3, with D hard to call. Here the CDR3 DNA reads TGTGCCAGCAGCCTACACGCAGATACGCAGTATTTT. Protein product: CASSLHADTQYF. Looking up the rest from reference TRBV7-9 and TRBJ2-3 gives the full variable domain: DTGVSQNPRHKITKRGQNVTFRCDPISEHNRLYWYRQTLGQGPEFLTYFQNEAQLEKSRLLSDRFSAERPKGSFSTLEIQRTEQGDSAMYLCASSLHADTQYFGPGTRLTVL.